The clone carrying this TCR beta chain was counted at least ten times. Its target is unknown. TCRdb fed the RT-PCR reads into MiXCR, producing one record per CDR3 protein. The sample lists around 470,000 distinct CDR3 sequences; 6% to 9% were seen once. This sample is drawn from a study of response to subunit inactivated influenza vaccine. Study findings and constraints: Each seasonal flu vaccination may recruit only limited new T cells, authors suggested.

Germline V CDR1 and CDR2: LNHDA, SQIVND (reference sequence). This CDR3 has 13 amino acids. Trimming cost V 2 bases and J 4 bases, with 6 bases left between them. Sample: PBMCs from blood, taken roughly 24 months after vaccination. The TCR sequence derives from a man in his fifties or sixties who received an inactivated influenza vaccine. The rearrangement links TRBV19 to TRBJ1-5; the D is unclear. CDR3 DNA: TGTGCCAGTAGTATATCGGTAAATCAGCCCCAGCATTTT. As protein: CASSISVNQPQHF.